The 24 T cell receptor beta chains below were found in one sample sequenced in a study of identical twins. One entry per CDR3 protein, called by TCRdb with MiXCR from the 5' RACE reads. This table has under 250,000 distinct CDR3 sequences, approximately 9% appearing once. Sequenced material: memory (CD45RO+) T cells sorted from blood. The receptors derive from a woman aged 18-30 years in good health.

This clonotype was counted only a few times. This chain uses TRBV3-1 with TRBJ2-7; D call uncertain. Germline V gives CDR1 LGHDT, CDR2 YNNKEL (reference sequence). This CDR3 is built from 15 residues. V lost 2 bases to trimming and J lost 5 bases, with 16 bases between them. CDR3 loop: CASSQSRHLGHEQYF. Here the CDR3 DNA reads TGTGCCAGCAGCCAATCGAGACACCTCGGGCACGAGCAGTACTTC.

This clonotype was seen a few times. J is TRBJ2-7 and V is TRBV12-3 or TRBV12-4; no definite D call. Trimming took 7 bases from V and 2 from J, leaving 12 bases between them. CDR3 length: 13 amino acids. The chain's CDR3 is CASTLTLTYEQYF. The CDR3 nucleotides are TGTGCCAGCACCCTGACACTTACCTACGAGCAGTACTTC.

The chain recombines TRBV6-5 with TRBJ2-5; maybe TRBD2 (6 bases). The length of the CDR3 is 16 residues. V was trimmed by 4 bases and J by 4 bases, leaving 19 bases between them. In germline, CDR1 is MNHEY, CDR2 SVGAGI. The CDR3 coding sequence is TGTGCCAGCAGTTTTAGGACTATCCGACGGTCAGAGACCCAGTACTTC. This gives the protein CASSFRTIRRSETQYF.

This clonotype was counted only a few times. V gene TRBV20-1 combines with J gene TRBJ1-1; D gene uncertain. The CDR3 runs to 13 residues. Germline V gene sequence: CDR1 DFQATT, CDR2 SNEGSKA (reference sequence). Trimming cost V 6 bases and J 8 bases, with 19 bases left between them. CDR3 in amino acids: CSASNRGLTEAFF. The CDR3 nucleotides are TGCAGTGCGTCGAATCGGGGTCTTACCGAAGCTTTCTTT.

This clonotype was counted ten times or more. V gene TRBV20-1 combines with J gene TRBJ2-1, with 10 bases fitting TRBD2. The V gene's germline CDR1 is DFQATT and CDR2 SNEGSKA (reference sequence). The CDR3 sequence is 15 residues long. V was pared by 0 bases and J by 4 bases, with 3 bases of the junction left unmatched. The CDR3 region is CSARDLLAGYNEQFF. The CDR3 DNA follows: TGCAGTGCTAGAGACCTACTAGCGGGGTACAATGAGCAGTTCTTC.

This clonotype was observed many times. This sequence joins TRBV29-1 and TRBJ1-1, with D maybe TRBD1 (5 bases). V was trimmed by 4 bases and J by 3 bases, leaving 15 bases between them. Germline CDR1 and CDR2: SQVTM and ANQGSEA. CDR3 size: 14 residues. This chain's CDR3 is CSVARRVVDTEAFF. The CDR3 region has the DNA TGCAGCGTTGCACGCAGGGTCGTAGACACTGAAGCTTTCTTT.

The sample holds a few counts of this clonotype. V is TRBV9 and J is TRBJ2-3, with D perhaps matching TRBD2 (5 bases). Germline lookup yields CDR1 SGDLS and CDR2 YYNGEE. Trimming stripped 0 bases from V and 6 bases from J, with 8 bases between. The CDR3 loop spans 13 amino acids. In DNA form, the CDR3 reads TGTGCCAGCAGCGTAGCCGGCGGGGATACGCAGTATTTT. Amino acid sequence: CASSVAGGDTQYF.

This clonotype was detected only a few times. V and J are TRBV27 and TRBJ2-2, with D perhaps being TRBD1 or TRBD2 (5 bases each). The CDR3 sequence is 16 residues long. The V gene's germline CDR1 is MNHEY and CDR2 SMNVEV (reference sequence). V was clipped by 4 bases and J by 1 base, with 13 bases between them. The CDR3 loop reads CASSSTGTLNTGELFF. DNA of the CDR3: TGTGCCAGCAGTTCCACCGGGACCTTGAACACCGGGGAGCTGTTTTTT.

In this sample, this clonotype turned up many times. The chain has TRBV30 and TRBJ1-6; D is unresolved. This CDR3 is built from 13 residues. Germline-derived CDR1 and CDR2 are GTSNPN and SVGIG (reference sequence). The germline V and J ends were trimmed by 4 bases and 8 bases, with 12 bases remaining between them. This CDR3 reads CAWNRDLYSPLHF. CDR3 coding DNA: TGTGCCTGGAATCGAGACCTCTATTCACCCCTCCACTTT.

The sample holds a few counts of this clonotype. The rearrangement links TRBV3-1 to TRBJ2-7; TRBD2 might be the D (7 bases). This CDR3 spans 13 amino acids. Germline-derived CDR1 and CDR2 are LGHDT and YNNKEL (reference sequence). V lost 5 bases to trimming and J lost 2 bases, with 10 bases between them. CDR3 residues: CASSKGGAYEQYF. CDR3 DNA sequence: TGTGCCAGCAGCAAGGGGGGGGCCTACGAGCAGTACTTC.

This clonotype appeared a few times. The chain couples TRBV3-1 to TRBJ1-6; D is possibly TRBD1 (6 bases). The V gene's germline CDR1 is LGHDT and CDR2 YNNKEL (reference sequence). The CDR3 runs 13 residues. The V end lost 8 bases, the J end lost 5 bases, and 10 bases lay between the germline ends. For the CDR3, the DNA is TGTGCCAGCCAACAGGGCAATAATTCACCCCTCCACTTT. It specifies CASQQGNNSPLHF.

This clonotype was seen repeatedly, ten times or more. The chain joins TRBV20-1 to TRBJ2-1; TRBD2 agrees at 7 bases. Germline-derived CDR1 and CDR2 are DFQATT and SNEGSKA (reference sequence). The length of the CDR3 is 13 residues. V dropped 6 bases and J dropped 8; count of bases not matched to a gene: 10. The CDR3 DNA is TGCAGTGCCGTCGTGGCGGCGGGAGATGAGCAGTTCTTC. Translated: CSAVVAAGDEQFF.

There are many counts of this clonotype. V gene TRBV7-8 combines with J gene TRBJ1-5; maybe TRBD1 (5 bases). CDR3 length: 15 amino acids. Trimming shortened V by 5 bases and J by 2 bases, and 13 bases separated the two germline ends. Looked up from germline, CDR1 is SGHVS and CDR2 is FQNEAQ. CDR3 DNA sequence: TGTGCCAGCAGCAATCAGGGTGTGGGCAATCAGCCCCAGCATTTT. Translated: CASSNQGVGNQPQHF.

This clonotype was counted ten times or more. The chain is built from TRBV20-1 and TRBJ2-1, with 12 bases lining up with TRBD2. J gave up 2 bases and V 4 bases, and 6 bases lay outside the gene matches. The length of the CDR3 is 16 residues. Germline V gene sequence: CDR1 DFQATT, CDR2 SNEGSKA (reference sequence). The CDR3 DNA follows: TGCAGTGCTAAGAGGCTAGCGGGAGGGGCCTACAATGAGCAGTTCTTC. Translated, it gives CSAKRLAGGAYNEQFF.

This rearrangement joins TRBV6-5 to TRBJ2-7, with D uncertain. Germline V gene data show CDR1 as MNHEY and CDR2 as SVGAGI. V lost 1 base to trimming and J lost 2 bases, with 6 bases between them. The CDR3 totals 13 residues. The CDR3 DNA reads TGTGCCAGCAGTTACTTAGGGACCTACGAGCAGTACTTC. As protein: CASSYLGTYEQYF.

There are a few counts of this clonotype. The genes are TRBV3-1 and TRBJ1-2; TRBD1 agrees at 9 bases. Germline CDR1 is LGHDT and CDR2 is YNNKEL (reference sequence). Trimming at V came to 4 bases and at J to 8 bases, leaving 8 bases not matched to a gene. This CDR3 is built from 14 residues. The CDR3 sequence is CASSLGDREEGYTF. CDR3 coding DNA: TGTGCCAGCAGCCTTGGGGACAGGGAGGAAGGCTACACCTTC.

This clonotype has ten or more counts. The chain employs TRBV10-1 and TRBJ1-5; perhaps TRBD1 as D (5 bases). The CDR3 runs 13 residues. V dropped 4 bases and J dropped 5 bases, with 9 bases sitting between them. Germline CDR1 and CDR2: WNHNN and SYGVQD (reference sequence). The CDR3 DNA follows: TGCGCCAGCAGTGCGACCAGGGATCAGCCCCAGCATTTT. Translation gives CASSATRDQPQHF.

This clonotype was recorded at least ten times. The chain is built from TRBV5-6 and TRBJ2-5, with TRBD2 identical over 8 bases. The CDR3 totals 16 residues. Germline V gene data show CDR1 as SGHDT and CDR2 as YYEEEE. J gave up 5 bases and V 4 bases, and 13 bases lay outside the gene matches. The CDR3 loop is CASSRPTGGMRETQYF. CDR3 DNA sequence: TGTGCCAGCAGCCGGCCGACGGGGGGGATGAGGGAGACCCAGTACTTC.

The rearrangement links TRBV20-1 to TRBJ2-1, with 14 bases identical to TRBD2. In germline, CDR1 is DFQATT, CDR2 SNEGSKA (reference sequence). V lost 3 bases, J lost 12 bases, and 7 bases stayed unmatched. There are 14 residues in the CDR3. CDR3 residues: CSASGTSGSTRQFF. CDR3 bases: TGCAGTGCTAGTGGGACTAGCGGGAGCACGAGGCAGTTCTTC.

This clonotype has only a few counts. The genes are TRBV5-1 and TRBJ1-3; no definite D call. Deletions cut 5 bases from V and 4 bases from J, with 7 bases between. CDR3 length: 12 amino acids. The germline gives CDR1 SGHRS, CDR2 YFSETQ. The CDR3 is CASRDGGNTIYF. The CDR3 DNA is TGCGCCAGCAGGGACGGCGGAAACACCATATATTTT.

A few counts support this clonotype. This chain uses TRBV7-9 with TRBJ1-1; perhaps TRBD1 as D (5 bases). V lost 5 bases to trimming and J lost 1 base, with 14 bases between them. CDR3 length: 15 residues. Germline V gene lookup returns CDR1 SEHNR and CDR2 FQNEAQ (reference sequence). The CDR3 nucleotides read TGTGCCAGCAGCCGATCGGGACGGCAGAACACTGAAGCTTTCTTT. It encodes CASSRSGRQNTEAFF. The full variable domain, in which reference TRBV7-9 and TRBJ1-1 provide the parts outside the CDR3, is DTGVSQNPRHKITKRGQNVTFRCDPISEHNRLYWYRQTLGQGPEFLTYFQNEAQLEKSRLLSDRFSAERPKGSFSTLEIQRTEQGDSAMYLCASSRSGRQNTEAFFGQGTRLTVV.

This clonotype was counted between two and nine times. The chain has TRBV7-2 and TRBJ1-5, with D maybe TRBD1 (6 bases). Trimming cost V 2 bases and J 6 bases, with 17 bases left between them. The CDR3 runs 16 residues. Germline lookup yields CDR1 SGHTA and CDR2 FQGNSA. The CDR3 region is CASSLILAGASQPQHF. For the CDR3, the DNA is TGTGCCAGCAGCTTAATACTTGCGGGGGCCTCTCAGCCCCAGCATTTT.

This rearrangement joins TRBV6-1 to TRBJ2-2; D unresolved. The germline V and J ends were trimmed by 1 base and 6 bases, with 6 bases remaining between them. The CDR3 is 13 amino acids. Per germline, CDR1 MNHNS and CDR2 SASEGT. The CDR3 loop reads CASSEVWAGELFF. The DNA for the CDR3 is TGTGCCAGCAGTGAAGTTTGGGCCGGGGAGCTGTTTTTT.

The chain is built from TRBV7-3 and TRBJ2-2; D unresolved. The V gene lost 1 base and the J gene lost 5 bases, with 8 bases spanning the gap. The CDR3 runs 14 residues. From germline, CDR1 is SGHTA and CDR2 FQGTGA. The CDR3 DNA reads TGTGCCAGCAGCTTAAGCCCAGGAACCGGGGAGCTGTTTTTT. Amino acids: CASSLSPGTGELFF. Together with reference TRBV7-3 and TRBJ2-2, the CDR3 gives the full variable domain: GAGVSQTPSNKVTEKGKYVELRCDPISGHTALYWYRQSLGQGPEFLIYFQGTGAADDSGLPNDRFFAVRPEGSVSTLKIQRTERGDSAVYLCASSLSPGTGELFFGEGSRLTVL.